This section outlines one TCR beta chain sequence together with its context. Assay used: immunoSEQ multiplex PCR; TCRdb lists only in-frame clones, some missing. This repertoire shows about 330,000 clones, about 90% found once; its top ten account for roughly 1.2%. The CDR3 sequence is 14 residues long. Germline loops: CDR1 MNHEY, CDR2 SVGAGI. V was pared by 5 bases and J by 7 bases, with 15 bases between. The sample belongs to a study of cytomegalovirus exposure and HLA in healthy donors. The TCR comes from a woman under 40 in good health and CMV-seropositive. The sample comprised PBMCs. The chain joins TRBV6-5 to TRBJ2-1; TRBD2 is a possible D gene (5 bases). CDR3 in amino acids: CASSPLGDKNEQFF. In DNA form, the CDR3 reads TGTGCCAGCAGTCCATTGGGAGATAAGAATGAGCAGTTCTTC.